This T cell receptor (beta chain) was retrieved from a study of cytomegalovirus exposure and HLA in healthy donors. Findings and caveats of the study: In a later analysis, 15,000 to 20,000 TCR beta sequences were associated with HLA alleles at 0.05 false discovery rate. The productive fraction for most TCR beta V segments was about 90% or about 30% in an earlier analysis.

13 Jbeta primers and 60 Vbeta primers were used for the PCR. This table comes from immunoSEQ multiplex PCR, and its TCRdb copy is limited to in-frame clones, with some not included. The table lists 180,000 or so clones, roughly three quarters of them singletons. About this clone: Its antigen is not known.

The sequencing input was PBMCs. The clonotype originates from a woman aged 45 to 65 in good health and CMV-seronegative.

CDR3 sequence (DNA): TGTGCCAGCAGAGGGACAAGGGGCGGTACTGAAGCTTTCTTT. This codes for CASRGTRGGTEAFF. The chain employs TRBV6-5 and TRBJ1-1; D is perhaps TRBD1 (6 bases). This CDR3 spans 14 amino acids. V was shortened by 6 bases and J by 5 bases, with 16 bases between the two germline ends. Germline lookup yields CDR1 MNHEY and CDR2 SVGAGI.